What follows are 18 T cell receptor beta chains derived from one specimen sequenced in a study of Graves' ophthalmopathy and Graves' hyperthyroidism (dated by TCRdb to 2017 to 2018). The listed sequencing device is Illumina HiSeq 2000. For repertoire sequencing, the TCR beta CDR3 regions were amplified from RNA transcripts. The first round of RT-PCR was done with HTBI primers and the Qiagen OneStep RT-PCR kit, and was followed by a second round of multiplex PCR, then size selection and purification. TCRdb took the public reads, trimmed them with fastp at Q25, ran MiXCR for clone calling and kept in-frame beta chains. Every CDR3 protein is listed once, alongside the most common genes and DNA of its rows. The sample table records over a million distinct CDR3 sequences; about 35% of these occur just once. 11% of the sample comes from the top ten. The material sequenced was peripheral blood or thyroid tissue (not recorded which). Receptor source: an adult man with Graves' hyperthyroidism.

This clonotype was observed at least ten times. The CDR3 sequence: CATSRDLGQAYEQYF. The CDR3 bases are TGTGCCACCAGCAGAGATCTGGGACAGGCTTACGAGCAGTACTTC. The V gene is TRBV15, the J gene TRBJ2-7; 8 nucleotides match TRBD1. The germline V gene encodes CDR1 LNHNV and CDR2 YYDKDF (reference sequence). J gave up 4 bases and V 0 bases, and 5 bases lay outside the gene matches. The CDR3 has 15 residues.

The CDR3 loop is CASSIRRGQETQYF. The CDR3 region has the DNA TGTGCCAGCAGCATCCGCCGGGGACAGGAGACCCAGTACTTC. The chain links TRBV11-2 to TRBJ2-5, with 7 bases aligning to TRBD1. This CDR3 comprises 14 residues. The germline V gene encodes CDR1 SGHAT and CDR2 FQNNGV. V shed 5 bases, J shed 5 bases, and the junction held 8 bases outside the gene matches. The variable domain in full, with the rest retrieved from reference TRBV11-2 and TRBJ2-5, is EAGVAQSPRYKIIEKRQSVAFWCNPISGHATLYWYQQILGQGPKLLIQFQNNGVVDDSQLPKDRFSAERLKGVDSTLKIQPAKLEDSAVYLCASSIRRGQETQYFGPGTRLLVL.

This clonotype was seen only a few times. V usage is TRBV4-2 and J usage is TRBJ2-7; 8 positions agree with TRBD1. Germline V lookup: CDR1 LGHNA, CDR2 YNFKEQ. CDR3 length: 17 residues. V lost 4 bases, J lost 0 bases, and 11 bases stayed unmatched. CDR3 sequence (DNA): TGTGCCAGCAGCCCACCCCCCGGACAGGGAAGCTCCTACGAGCAGTACTTC. Encoded protein: CASSPPPGQGSSYEQYF.

This clonotype has a count of ten or more. The rearrangement links TRBV7-9 to TRBJ1-2; D may be TRBD1 (6 bases). The CDR3 loop spans 16 amino acids. Per the germline V gene, CDR1 is SEHNR and CDR2 is FQNEAQ (reference sequence). V was trimmed by 5 bases and J by 3 bases, leaving 19 bases between them. DNA for the CDR3: TGTGCCAGCAGCCCAGGGGCAGCCTACACGGACTATGGCTACACCTTC. It encodes CASSPGAAYTDYGYTF.

This clonotype was picked up many times. The chain has TRBV29-1 and TRBJ2-7; D unclear. The germline V gene has CDR1 SQVTM and CDR2 ANQGSEA. The V end lost 3 bases, the J end lost 5 bases, and 8 bases lay between the germline ends. The CDR3 length is 11 residues. The CDR3 loop is CSVDVGDEQYF. CDR3 nucleotide sequence: TGCAGCGTTGACGTTGGAGACGAGCAGTACTTC.

This clonotype has more than one count but fewer than ten. This chain uses TRBV20-1 with TRBJ2-7; 15 nucleotides match TRBD2. V was pared by 6 bases and J by 1 base, with 7 bases of the junction left unmatched. The CDR3 has 16 amino acids. Germline lookup yields CDR1 DFQATT and CDR2 SNEGSKA (reference sequence). The CDR3: CSALGLAGGPSYEQYF. The CDR3 coding sequence is TGCAGTGCCCTAGGACTAGCGGGGGGGCCTTCCTACGAGCAGTACTTC.

This clonotype was observed a few times. The chain recombines TRBV5-5 with TRBJ2-7; the match to TRBD2 covers 9 bases. The V gene's germline CDR1 is SGHKS and CDR2 YYEKEE (reference sequence). The CDR3 is 15 residues long. The V segment lost 2 bases and the J segment 1 base; nucleotides outside the gene matches: 4. CDR3 sequence (DNA): TGTGCCAGCAGCTTTCTAGCGGGGCCTTCCTACGAGCAGTACTTC. Its protein is CASSFLAGPSYEQYF. The full variable domain, in which reference TRBV5-5 and TRBJ2-7 provide the parts outside the CDR3, is DAGVTQSPTHLIKTRGQQVTLRCSPISGHKSVSWYQQVLGQGPQFIFQYYEKEERGRGNFPDRFSARQFPNYSSELNVNALLLGDSALYLCASSFLAGPSYEQYFGPGTRLTVT.

As regards this clonotype: A much larger clone sits a single nucleotide away, making a read error possible. The chain carries TRBV9 and TRBJ2-2; TRBD1 is a possible D gene (6 bases). Germline values: CDR1 SGDLS, CDR2 YYNGEE. This CDR3 contains 15 residues. The DNA of the CDR3 is TGTGCCAGCAACAGGAGAGGACAGTCGTCCGGGGAGCTGTTATTT. It yields the protein CASNRRGQSSGELLF. The full variable domain, with the rest looked up from reference TRBV9 and TRBJ2-2, is DSGVTQTPKHLITATGQRVTLRCSPRSGDLSVYWYQQSLDQGLQFLIQYYNGEERAKGNILERFSAQQFPDLHSELNLSSLELGDSALYFCASNRRGQSSGELLFGEGSRLTVL.

As for this clonotype: One end of the junction varies from germline; a read error may be responsible. The chain is built from TRBV10-3 and TRBJ2-7, with D uncertain. CDR3 length: 16 residues. Germline assignment: CDR1 ENHRY and CDR2 SYGVKD. The CDR3 here is CASSRDTLQSSYEQYF. CDR3 bases: TGTGCCAGCAGTAGGGATACCCTTCAAAGCTCCTACGAGCAGTACTTC.

With regard to this clonotype: Being one base from a much bigger clone, this may be a read error. The V and J genes are TRBV6-6 and TRBJ2-7, with D perhaps matching TRBD2 (5 bases). From germline, CDR1 is MNHNY and CDR2 SVGAGI (reference sequence). The CDR3 is made up of 14 amino acids. V was cut by 2 bases and J by 5 bases, with 13 bases left in between. The CDR3 loop is CASSYEALAHEQYF. Written as DNA, the CDR3 is TGTGCCAGCAGTTACGAGGCCCTAGCCCACGAGCAGTACTTC.

The chain uses TRBV30 and TRBJ1-1; the match to TRBD1 covers 8 bases. The ends lost 1 base at V and 11 bases at J; junction bases unmatched: 3. CDR3 length: 11 residues. Germline-derived CDR1 and CDR2 are GTSNPN and SVGIG (reference sequence). CDR3 DNA: TGTGCCTGGAGTGGACAGGGGAGCGCTTTCTTT. It translates to CAWSGQGSAFF.

This clonotype was seen a handful of times. This may come from a read error, since a much larger clone is one base off. The chain combines TRBV25-1 with TRBJ1-3; no reliable D call. The germline CDR1 and CDR2 sequences are MGHDK and SYGVNS. This CDR3 is 13 amino acids long. This chain's CDR3 is CATRSNSGSTIYF. The CDR3 DNA reads TGTGCCACCCGCAGCAACTCTGGAAGCACCATATATTTT.

In this sample, this clonotype turned up many times. The chain links TRBV12-3 or TRBV12-4 to TRBJ2-7; TRBD1 aligns across 8 bases. The CDR3 sequence is 13 residues long. V lost 7 bases and J lost 3; bases outside the gene matches: 5. The CDR3 here is CASIRTGYYEQYF. The CDR3 region has the DNA TGTGCCAGCATCAGGACAGGGTACTACGAGCAGTACTTC.

As regards this clonotype: Being one base from a much bigger clone, this may be a read error. The chain has TRBV2 and TRBJ1-1; D is unresolved. The V end was cut by 5 bases, the J end by 2 bases, with 6 bases between. The CDR3 consists of 12 residues. Germline V lookup: CDR1 SNHLY, CDR2 FYNNEI. The CDR3 loop is CASSKINTEAFF. CDR3 bases: TGTGCCAGCAGTAAGATCAACACTGAAGCTTTCTTT.

The chain is built from TRBV30 and TRBJ1-2, with D maybe TRBD1 (6 bases). Germline CDR1 GTSNPN, CDR2 SVGIG (reference sequence). The CDR3 sequence is 12 residues long. V was shortened by 3 bases and J by 7 bases, with 12 bases between the two germline ends. This CDR3 is CAWRVGASGYTF. CDR3 coding DNA: TGTGCCTGGAGGGTGGGGGCGAGTGGCTACACCTTC.

Many counts were recorded for this clonotype. This rearrangement joins TRBV7-9 to TRBJ2-7; TRBD1 is a possible D gene (7 bases). The germline CDR1 and CDR2 sequences are SEHNR and FQNEAQ (reference sequence). Trimming stripped 3 bases from V and 6 bases from J, with 12 bases between. The CDR3 runs 13 residues. CDR3 DNA sequence: TGTGCCAGCAGCTTCGGAGGGGGCGCCGAGCAGTACTTC. It encodes CASSFGGGAEQYF.

This clonotype has only a few counts. J is TRBJ1-1 and V is TRBV12-3 or TRBV12-4; unclear D gene. The V gene lost 7 bases and the J gene lost 4 bases, with 13 bases spanning the gap. The CDR3 totals 13 residues. The CDR3 protein is CASTGERSTEAFF. DNA of the CDR3: TGTGCCAGCACCGGGGAAAGGAGCACTGAAGCTTTCTTT.

This clonotype was found a few times. A much bigger clone sits one base away, suggesting this may be a read error. This rearrangement joins TRBV5-6 to TRBJ1-1, with 8 nucleotides matching TRBD1. V was clipped by 4 bases and J by 7 bases; unmatched bases: 3. The CDR3 has 12 amino acids. Germline V lookup: CDR1 SGHDT, CDR2 YYEEEE. The CDR3 protein is CASSAGQGEAFF. CDR3 nucleotide sequence: TGTGCCAGCAGCGCCGGACAGGGTGAAGCTTTCTTT. Combining the CDR3 with reference TRBV5-6 and TRBJ1-1 gives the whole variable domain DAGVTQSPTHLIKTRGQQVTLRCSPKSGHDTVSWYQQALGQGPQFIFQYYEEEERQRGNFPDRFSGHQFPNYSSELNVNALLLGDSALYLCASSAGQGEAFFGQGTRLTVV.